This is a list of T cell receptor beta chains from one sample in a study of graft-versus-host responses after intestinal transplantation. Sequenced by immunoSEQ multiplex PCR; TCRdb stores in-frame clones only, minus some. The sample records some 81,000 clones, roughly nine tenths being singletons. No antigens are known for them. The material sequenced was unstimulated CD4+ T cells sorted from spleen or lymph node cells, taken before intestinal transplant. These receptors originate from a human donor who received an intestinal transplant. The CDR3 runs from the conserved cysteine through the conserved F or W. The order of the fields is D gene, clone size, CDR3 length, V gene, J gene, CDR3 protein, CDR3 DNA. A D gene is named only where the DNA matches it firmly. A clone size is listed for some rows: how often the clone was seen (once, few, many), or a class if it is expanded.

NA	NA	15	TRBV6-1	TRBJ1-6	CASSDAGTAHSPLHF	TGTGCCAGCAGTGATGCGGGGACGGCTCATTCACCCCTCCACTTT
NA	NA	14	TRBV6-5	TRBJ2-7	CASRRGIGSYEQYF	TGTGCCAGCAGGAGGGGGATAGGCTCCTACGAGCAGTACTTC
TRBD2	few	15	TRBV28	TRBJ2-1	CASSITSGGYNEQFF	TGTGCCAGCAGTATCACTAGCGGGGGTTACAATGAGCAGTTCTTC
TRBD2	NA	15	TRBV5-1	TRBJ2-2	CASTVAGGNTGELFF	TGCGCCAGCACCGTGGCGGGGGGGAACACCGGGGAGCTGTTTTTT
NA	NA	15	TRBV5-1	TRBJ2-3	CASSLVGSEGDTQYF	TGCGCCAGCAGCTTGGTTGGGAGTGAGGGAGATACGCAGTATTTT
NA	NA	13	TRBV5-1	TRBJ2-7	CASSPAGSYEQYF	TGCGCCAGCAGCCCTGCGGGCTCCTACGAGCAGTACTTC
NA	NA	15	TRBV5-4	TRBJ1-1	CASSSGTKGSTEAFF	TGTGCCAGCAGCTCCGGGACTAAAGGGAGCACTGAAGCTTTCTTT
TRBD2	NA	17	TRBV29-1	TRBJ2-1	CSVENKAGGRALYEQFF	TGCAGCGTTGAGAATAAAGCCGGCGGGAGGGCCTTATATGAGCAGTTCTTC
NA	NA	15	TRBV6-6	TRBJ2-2	CASSYWAEGTGELFF	TGTGCCAGCAGTTACTGGGCTGAGGGCACCGGGGAGCTGTTTTTT
TRBD2	NA	16	TRBV6-4	TRBJ2-3	CASNATSRSSTDTQYF	TGTGCCAGCAATGCGACTAGCAGATCTAGCACAGATACGCAGTATTTT
TRBD1	NA	15	TRBV19	TRBJ2-1	CASRQVATTGNEQFF	TGTGCCAGTAGGCAAGTAGCGACGACAGGGAATGAGCAGTTCTTC
NA	NA	15	TRBV6-1	TRBJ2-1	CAATGGGYFHNEQFF	TGTGCCGCAACGGGCGGAGGGTACTTCCACAATGAGCAGTTCTTC
TRBD2	NA	16	TRBV11-3	TRBJ2-3	CASSLGGTSGSDTQYF	TGTGCCAGCAGCTTAGGGGGGACTAGCGGGTCAGATACGCAGTATTTT
NA	NA	13	TRBV10-3	TRBJ1-1	CAVSGQRNTEAFF	TGTGCCGTGAGCGGGCAGCGAAACACTGAAGCTTTCTTT
TRBD2	NA	13	TRBV30	TRBJ2-3	CAWGGGAADTQYF	TGTGCCTGGGGCGGGGGGGCCGCAGATACGCAGTATTTT
NA	once	13	TRBV6-1	TRBJ1-2	CASSTLGNYGYTF	TGTGCCAGCAGTACCCTCGGGAACTATGGCTACACCTTC
TRBD2	NA	14	TRBV28	TRBJ2-5	CASSSGTRAETQYF	TGTGCCAGCAGTTCCGGGACTAGAGCAGAGACCCAGTACTTC
NA	NA	14	TRBV6-1	TRBJ1-5	CASSELRSNQPQHF	TGTGCCAGCAGTGAACTGCGGAGCAATCAGCCCCAGCATTTT
TRBD1	NA	15	TRBV11-2	TRBJ1-1	CASSFTGGVNTEAFF	TGTGCCAGCAGCTTCACAGGGGGGGTGAACACTGAAGCTTTCTTT
NA	NA	14	TRBV5-1	TRBJ1-1	CASSSLGGKAEAFF	TGCGCCAGCAGCTCTTTGGGGGGGAAAGCTGAAGCTTTCTTT
NA	NA	13	TRBV11-1	TRBJ1-2	CASSPTANYGYTF	TGTGCCAGCAGCCCTACAGCTAACTATGGCTACACCTTC
NA	NA	14	TRBV6-1	TRBJ2-1	CASSETTLRGKQFF	TGTGCCAGCAGTGAAACGACCTTACGGGGTAAGCAGTTCTTC
TRBD2	NA	17	TRBV5-4	TRBJ2-3	CASSLQRGGRITDTQYF	TGTGCCAGCAGCCTCCAGCGGGGGGGCCGGATCACAGATACGCAGTATTTT
NA	NA	12	TRBV9	TRBJ1-1	CASKSPNTEAFF	TGTGCCAGCAAGAGCCCCAACACTGAAGCTTTCTTT
NA	NA	12	TRBV5-1	TRBJ2-2	CASSPRFGELFF	TGCGCCAGCAGCCCGCGTTTTGGGGAGCTGTTTTTT
NA	NA	16	TRBV5-6	TRBJ2-5	CASSLGVGGPQETQYF	TGTGCCAGCAGCTTGGGGGTGGGGGGGCCACAAGAGACCCAGTACTTC
NA	NA	17	TRBV5-4	TRBJ1-1	CASSASGRAPMNTEAFF	TGTGCCAGCAGCGCCTCGGGCAGGGCCCCTATGAACACTGAAGCTTTCTTT
NA	few	11	TRBV6-1	TRBJ2-7	CASRSGYEQYF	TGTGCCAGCCGGTCGGGTTACGAGCAGTACTTC
NA	NA	13	TRBV10-2	TRBJ2-7	CASSVLEEEEQYF	TGCGCCAGCAGTGTATTAGAGGAAGAAGAGCAGTACTTC
TRBD2	once	17	TRBV2	TRBJ2-6	CASRVLAGVAGANVLTF	TGTGCCAGCAGGGTACTAGCGGGAGTAGCTGGGGCCAACGTCCTGACTTTC
TRBD1	NA	14	TRBV5-1	TRBJ2-7	CASSLATGTYEQYF	TGCGCCAGCAGCTTGGCGACAGGGACCTACGAGCAGTACTTC
TRBD1	NA	13	TRBV30	TRBJ1-1	CAWRAGGGTEAFF	TGTGCCTGGAGGGCAGGGGGTGGGACTGAAGCTTTCTTT
NA	NA	17	TRBV10-2	TRBJ1-5	CASSEVVRDSRNQPQHF	TGCGCCAGCAGTGAGGTGGTCCGAGACTCCAGAAATCAGCCCCAGCATTTT
NA	once	13	TRBV5-6	TRBJ1-2	CASSLDSGYGYTF	TGTGCCAGCAGCTTGGACAGCGGCTATGGCTACACCTTC